The TCR beta chain under discussion was sequenced for a study of control samples from healthy donors and cancer patients. Using immunoSEQ multiplex PCR, the repertoire was profiled, and TCRdb retains in-frame clones only, with some absent. The sample holds 90,000 to 100,000 clones; approximately 90% are singletons and the top ten take roughly 3.4%. V lost 1 base, J lost 5 bases, and 12 bases lay in between. Looked up from germline, CDR1 is LGHDT and CDR2 is YNNKEL (reference sequence). The CDR3 is 14 residues long. The sample was blood. This sequence was found in a woman younger than 35 in good health. J is TRBJ2-7 and V is TRBV3-1 (or the pseudogene TRBV3-2); D perhaps matches TRBD2 (5 bases). The DNA for the CDR3 is TGTGCCAGCAGCCAAGTCGGGGATTCCCACGAGCAGTACTTC. Its protein is CASSQVGDSHEQYF.